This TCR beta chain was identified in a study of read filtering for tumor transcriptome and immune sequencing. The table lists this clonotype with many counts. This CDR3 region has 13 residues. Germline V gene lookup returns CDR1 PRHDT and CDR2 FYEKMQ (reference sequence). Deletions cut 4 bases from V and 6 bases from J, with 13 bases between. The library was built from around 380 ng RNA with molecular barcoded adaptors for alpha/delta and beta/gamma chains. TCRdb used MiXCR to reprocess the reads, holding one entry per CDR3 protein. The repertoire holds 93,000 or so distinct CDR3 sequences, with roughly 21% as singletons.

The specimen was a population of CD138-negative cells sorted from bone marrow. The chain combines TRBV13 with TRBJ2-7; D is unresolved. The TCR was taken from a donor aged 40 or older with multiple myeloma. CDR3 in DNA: TGTGCCAGCAGCTCAAGGGTGTACGGCGAGCAGTACTTC. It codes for CASSSRVYGEQYF. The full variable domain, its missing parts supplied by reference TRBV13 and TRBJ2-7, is AAGVIQSPRHLIKEKRETATLKCYPIPRHDTVYWYQQGPGQDPQFLISFYEKMQSDKGSIPDRFSAQQFSDYHSELNMSSLELGDSALYFCASSSRVYGEQYFGPGTRLTVT.